These 26 T cell receptor beta chains were sequenced from one sample in a study of T cell responses to AZD1222 COVID-19 vaccine. The table came from immunoSEQ multiplex PCR; TCRdb's copy has only in-frame clones and leaves some out. This repertoire shows roughly 120,000 clones, around 90% found once; its top ten account for about 1.2%. The material was peripheral blood, obtained on day 0 of AZD1222 vaccination. The receptors derive from an adult in good health.

This chain connects TRBV25-1 to TRBJ1-1; D unclear. V gave up 8 bases and J gave up 10 bases, with 14 bases separating them. There are 11 residues in the CDR3. The germline V gene has CDR1 MGHDK and CDR2 SYGVNS. CDR3 residues: CASAEGGRAFF. The CDR3 region has the DNA TGTGCCAGCGCCGAGGGAGGGCGAGCTTTCTTT.

The chain is built from TRBV7-9 and TRBJ2-3, with TRBD1 identical over 9 bases. The germline V gene has CDR1 SEHNR and CDR2 FQNEAQ (reference sequence). The V segment lost 5 bases and the J segment 5 bases; nucleotides outside the gene matches: 5. CDR3 size: 14 residues. The CDR3 DNA reads TGTGCCAGCAGCGGGGACAGGGAGGAAGATACGCAGTATTTT. This sequence encodes CASSGDREEDTQYF.

The gene calls are TRBV6-2 or TRBV6-3 and TRBJ2-3, with TRBD2 identical over 14 bases. The CDR3 consists of 16 residues. With 4 bases clipped from V and 1 base from J, the junction kept 1 base outside the gene matches. The germline gives CDR1 MNHEY, CDR2 SVGEGT. For the CDR3, the DNA is TGTGCCAGCAGTTGGGGACTAGCGGGGGGCACAGATACGCAGTATTTT. It translates to CASSWGLAGGTDTQYF.

CDR3 bases: TGTGCCAGCAGTTACTCGCTCAGTAACTATGGCTACACCTTC. Residues: CASSYSLSNYGYTF. V and J are TRBV6-2 or TRBV6-3 and TRBJ1-2; unclear D gene. V lost 0 bases to trimming and J lost 1 base, with 6 bases between them. CDR1 MNHEY and CDR2 SVGEGT come from the germline V gene. The CDR3 loop spans 14 amino acids.

The chain links TRBV19 to TRBJ1-1, with D possibly matching TRBD1 (5 bases). Trimming shortened V by 3 bases and J by 2 bases, and 19 bases separated the two germline ends. Germline assignment: CDR1 LNHDA and CDR2 SQIVND (reference sequence). This CDR3 has 17 amino acids. CDR3 region: CASSISRGLGGNTEAFF. In DNA, the CDR3 is TGTGCCAGTAGTATCTCTAGGGGTTTGGGTGGCAACACTGAAGCTTTCTTT.

The chain links TRBV4-2 to TRBJ1-1; D is uncertain. Trimming pared 5 bases from V and 5 bases from J, leaving 18 bases between. The CDR3 has 15 residues. Per germline, CDR1 LGHNA and CDR2 YNFKEQ. CDR3 amino acids: CASSEGRGPGTEAFF. The CDR3 nucleotides are TGTGCCAGCAGCGAAGGGAGAGGTCCTGGGACTGAAGCTTTCTTT.

The chain recombines TRBV7-9 with TRBJ1-1, with a weak D call TRBD1 (5 bases). Germline V gene lookup returns CDR1 SEHNR and CDR2 FQNEAQ (reference sequence). V dropped 5 bases and J dropped 5 bases, with 18 bases sitting between them. This CDR3 has 15 amino acids. The CDR3 sequence: CASSRFLDKTTEAFF. Written as DNA, the CDR3 is TGTGCCAGCAGCCGTTTCTTGGACAAAACTACTGAAGCTTTCTTT.

V and J are TRBV2 and TRBJ1-5; tentatively, D is TRBD1 (5 bases). Trimming took off 6 bases at V and 9 bases at J, with 18 bases between the two ends. The germline V gene encodes CDR1 SNHLY and CDR2 FYNNEI. This CDR3 has 14 residues. The CDR3, as DNA: TGTGCCAGCAGGGGGGGGGAACAAGGTCGGCCCCAGCATTTT. Residues: CASRGGEQGRPQHF.

This clone was picked up a small number of times. V is TRBV7-9 and J is TRBJ1-6; TRBD1 might be the D (6 bases). Germline V lookup: CDR1 SEHNR, CDR2 FQNEAQ (reference sequence). V was trimmed by 4 bases and J by 7 bases, leaving 11 bases between them. The CDR3 covers 14 residues. The CDR3 loop is CASSSWTANSPLHF. As DNA, the CDR3 is TGTGCCAGCAGCTCCTGGACAGCAAATTCACCCCTCCACTTT. The full variable domain, with the rest looked up from reference TRBV7-9 and TRBJ1-6, is DTGVSQNPRHKITKRGQNVTFRCDPISEHNRLYWYRQTLGQGPEFLTYFQNEAQLEKSRLLSDRFSAERPKGSFSTLEIQRTEQGDSAMYLCASSSWTANSPLHFGNGTRLTVT.

The chain employs TRBV5-1 and TRBJ2-2; 8 positions agree with TRBD2. The CDR3 is 16 residues long. The germline V gene encodes CDR1 SGHRS and CDR2 YFSETQ. The trim removed 4 bases at V and 8 bases at J, leaving 13 bases unmatched. Written as DNA, the CDR3 is TGCGCCAGCAGCCCATCCGGGAGGGTATGGACTGGGGAGCTGTTTTTT. It encodes CASSPSGRVWTGELFF.

The gene calls are TRBV9 and TRBJ2-1; 12 bases match TRBD2. CDR1 and CDR2 from the germline V gene are SGDLS and YYNGEE. There are 16 residues in the CDR3. Unmatched junction bases numbered 7, after V lost 0 bases and J lost 9 bases. CDR3 in DNA: TGTGCCAGCAGCGTAGCTAGCGGGGGGGCCAGTATTGAGCAGTTCTTC. Its protein is CASSVASGGASIEQFF.

The chain has TRBV24-1 and TRBJ1-2; a weak D match, TRBD1 (5 bases). CDR1 and CDR2 from the germline V gene are KGHDR and SFDVKD. Deletions cut 8 bases from V and 2 bases from J, with 17 bases between. CDR3 length equals 15 residues. The CDR3 sequence: CATTPGPPFNYGYTF. CDR3 coding DNA: TGTGCCACCACCCCGGGACCACCTTTCAACTATGGCTACACCTTC.

The chain combines TRBV6-2 or TRBV6-3 with TRBJ1-5; D uncertain. Per the germline V gene, CDR1 is MNHEY and CDR2 is SVGEGT. The CDR3 sequence is 14 residues long. With 6 bases removed from V and 0 bases from J, the gap between germline ends came to 9 bases. The CDR3 DNA reads TGTGCCAGCAGCCGGAGTAATAGCAATCAGCCCCAGCATTTT. It codes for CASSRSNSNQPQHF.

The chain has TRBV28 and TRBJ1-1; D uncertain. Germline loops: CDR1 MDHEN, CDR2 SYDVKM. The CDR3 is 14 amino acids. V dropped 3 bases and J dropped 1 base, with 9 bases sitting between them. The CDR3 reads CASSLAGRNTEAFF. CDR3 coding DNA: TGTGCCAGCAGTTTGGCAGGCAGGAACACTGAAGCTTTCTTT.

CDR3 region: CASRTTGLIGKLFF. The CDR3 DNA sequence: TGTGCCAGTAGGACGACAGGGCTGATAGGAAAACTGTTTTTT. The rearrangement joins TRBV19 to TRBJ1-4; 7 nucleotides agree with TRBD1. In germline, CDR1 is LNHDA, CDR2 SQIVND (reference sequence). This CDR3 is 14 amino acids long. The V segment lost 6 bases and the J segment 10 bases; nucleotides outside the gene matches: 11.

This clone turned up a few times. The rearrangement joins TRBV24-1 to TRBJ2-7, with a weak D call TRBD1 (6 bases). Trimming stripped 0 bases from V and 1 base from J, with 12 bases between. Germline lookup yields CDR1 KGHDR and CDR2 SFDVKD. The CDR3 loop spans 16 amino acids. The CDR3, as DNA: TGTGCCACCAGTGATTTGCATACAGGGCATTCCTACGAGCAGTACTTC. Protein product: CATSDLHTGHSYEQYF.

V usage is TRBV6-5 and J usage is TRBJ1-6; D is possibly TRBD1 (6 bases). The CDR3 spans 16 residues. V lost 0 bases and J 7 bases, leaving 13 bases between the germline ends. Germline-derived CDR1 and CDR2 are MNHEY and SVGAGI. The CDR3 nucleotides are TGTGCCAGCAGTTACTCGGTTGGGACATTCAATTCACCCCTCCACTTT. Its protein product is CASSYSVGTFNSPLHF.

In this sample, this clone turned up once. This chain joins TRBV30 and TRBJ1-2, with D maybe TRBD1 (5 bases). Germline values: CDR1 GTSNPN, CDR2 SVGIG (reference sequence). Between the trimmed V and J ends, which lost 0 bases and 4 bases, there was a span of 12 bases. The CDR3 has 14 amino acids. The CDR3 loop reads CAWSVVGTSYGYTF. The CDR3 DNA is TGTGCCTGGAGTGTAGTGGGGACCAGCTATGGCTACACCTTC. Combining the CDR3 with reference TRBV30 and TRBJ1-2 gives the whole variable domain SQTIHQWPATLVQPVGSPLSLECTVEGTSNPNLYWYRQAAGRGLQLLFYSVGIGQISSEVPQNLSASRPQDRQFILSSKKLLLSDSGFYLCAWSVVGTSYGYTFGSGTRLTVV.

V and J are TRBV7-9 and TRBJ1-4, with D possibly matching TRBD1 (6 bases). V lost 7 bases and J lost 8, with 17 bases in between. CDR3 length equals 14 residues. CDR1 and CDR2 from the germline V gene are SEHNR and FQNEAQ (reference sequence). The CDR3 protein is CASTQGGGEEKLFF. For the CDR3, the DNA is TGTGCCAGCACCCAGGGAGGGGGAGAAGAAAAACTGTTTTTT.

The V and J genes are TRBV29-1 and TRBJ1-6; D gene unclear. In germline, CDR1 is SQVTM, CDR2 ANQGSEA. The length of the CDR3 is 12 residues. V gave up 6 bases and J gave up 6 bases, with 9 bases separating them. Written as DNA, the CDR3 is TGCAGCGTCCCCCCACCTAATTCACCCCTCCACTTT. Amino acid sequence: CSVPPPNSPLHF.

This chain joins TRBV7-9 and TRBJ1-6; D may be TRBD1 (6 bases). The CDR3 contains 13 residues. Deletions cut 8 bases from V and 5 bases from J, with 10 bases between. CDR1 and CDR2 from the germline V gene are SEHNR and FQNEAQ (reference sequence). Written as DNA, the CDR3 is TGTGCCAGCCGGGCAGGGGATAATTCACCCCTCCACTTT. Protein sequence: CASRAGDNSPLHF.

The chain combines TRBV5-4 with TRBJ2-3; 15 positions match TRBD2. The trim removed 4 bases at V and 4 bases at J, leaving 16 bases unmatched. CDR3 length: 20 amino acids. Germline V gene data show CDR1 as SGHNT and CDR2 as YYREEE (reference sequence). This chain's CDR3 is CASSPGTSGGPSVGADTQYF. For the CDR3, the DNA is TGTGCCAGCAGCCCCGGGACTAGCGGGGGGCCCTCAGTGGGCGCAGATACGCAGTATTTT.

The chain recombines TRBV4-3 with TRBJ1-3; TRBD1 matches 7 bases. V was pared by 0 bases and J by 1 base, with 3 bases of the junction left unmatched. This CDR3 spans 16 amino acids. CDR1 is LGHNA, CDR2 YSLEER, per germline. The CDR3 DNA follows: TGCGCCAGCAGCCAAGATAGGGGGCTTTCTGGAAACACCATATATTTT. It specifies CASSQDRGLSGNTIYF.

This sequence joins TRBV6-5 and TRBJ2-7; weak D call: TRBD2 (6 bases). The germline V and J ends were trimmed by 4 bases and 5 bases, with 12 bases remaining between them. This CDR3 has 13 residues. Germline assignment: CDR1 MNHEY and CDR2 SVGAGI. CDR3 amino acids: CASSWRGGNEQYF. CDR3 coding DNA: TGTGCCAGCAGTTGGCGGGGTGGTAACGAGCAGTACTTC.

This chain uses TRBV5-5 with TRBJ2-2; no definite D call. CDR1 and CDR2 from the germline V gene are SGHKS and YYEKEE (reference sequence). CDR3 length: 15 residues. Deletions cut 2 bases from V and 1 base from J, with 9 bases between. The CDR3 spells CASSFGRWNTGELFF. CDR3 sequence (DNA): TGTGCCAGCAGCTTCGGGCGGTGGAACACCGGGGAGCTGTTTTTT.

The chain links TRBV4-1 to TRBJ1-5; TRBD1 matches at 8 bases. CDR1 and CDR2 (germline): MGHRA, YSYEKL. The length of the CDR3 is 14 residues. The V gene end was trimmed by 4 bases and the J gene end by 6 bases; junction bases not matched to a gene: 5. The CDR3 spells CASSPTGGIQPQHF. The CDR3 DNA sequence: TGCGCCAGCAGCCCTACAGGGGGGATTCAGCCCCAGCATTTT.